This TCR beta chain originates from a study of type 1 regulatory T cells. In the study overall: This in vitro CD4 product, T-allo10, is enriched for Tr1 cells and alloantigen-specific. General study points: Type 1 regulatory T cells had a more restricted TCR repertoire than non-type 1 regulatory T cells.

This clonotype was detected many times. Its antigen remains unidentified. V lost 3 bases and J lost 2, with 11 bases in between. The CDR3 runs to 16 residues. TCRdb reanalysed the reads using MiXCR and keeps one entry per CDR3 protein. This table holds 35,000 to 50,000 distinct CDR3 sequences, about 12% found once. Sequencing used cultured non-Tr1 T cells, either the whole culture or a sorted T cell fraction (not recorded which). The receptor was derived from a human donor in good health. The rearrangement links TRBV12-3 or TRBV12-4 to TRBJ2-6; a weak D match, TRBD1 (5 bases). CDR3: CASSFQGVAGANVLTF. CDR3 DNA: TGTGCCAGCAGTTTTCAAGGGGTCGCTGGGGCCAACGTCCTGACTTTC.